What follows are 5 T cell receptor beta chains derived from one specimen sequenced in a study of blood T cell repertoires in COVID-19. Assay: immunoSEQ multiplex PCR; the TCRdb copy retains only in-frame clones and omits some. The table records some 82,000 clones, around four fifths of them present only once. Sequences were obtained from peripheral blood. Receptor source: a man at least 80 years old with active or convalescent COVID-19.

This chain links TRBV28 with TRBJ1-3, with D possibly being TRBD1 (6 bases). The germline gives CDR1 MDHEN, CDR2 SYDVKM. Deletions cut 3 bases from V and 4 bases from J, with 13 bases between. The CDR3 spans 15 residues. CDR3 loop: CASSFGGARGNTIYF. The CDR3 DNA follows: TGTGCCAGCAGTTTTGGGGGGGCGCGGGGAAACACCATATATTTT.

This chain connects TRBV19 to TRBJ1-1; 7 bases match TRBD1. Germline CDR1 reads LNHDA; CDR2 reads SQIVND (reference sequence). The V and J ends lost 10 bases and 5 bases, in that order; junction bases with no gene match: 10. CDR3 length: 13 residues. The CDR3 region is CATTGDSRTEAFF. The CDR3 region has the DNA TGTGCCACCACTGGGGACAGTCGGACTGAAGCTTTCTTT.

The chain employs TRBV7-6 and TRBJ1-6, with 8 bases fitting TRBD1. Germline V gene lookup returns CDR1 SGHVS and CDR2 FNYEAQ. V lost 5 bases, J lost 6 bases, and 6 bases stayed unmatched. The CDR3 extends over 15 amino acids. The DNA of the CDR3 is TGTGCCAGCAGCAACAGACAGGGGACTAATTCACCCCTCCACTTT. It is translated as CASSNRQGTNSPLHF.

The chain recombines TRBV6-5 with TRBJ1-5; D gene uncertain. Trimming removed 9 bases at V and 0 bases at J, with 12 bases between. Germline V gives CDR1 MNHEY, CDR2 SVGAGI. The CDR3 covers 14 residues. The CDR3 loop is CARYGEDSNQPQHF. CDR3 in DNA: TGTGCCAGGTACGGTGAAGATAGCAATCAGCCCCAGCATTTT.

The chain couples TRBV29-1 to TRBJ1-2, with TRBD1 matching over 8 bases. The germline V gene has CDR1 SQVTM and CDR2 ANQGSEA. The CDR3 runs to 12 residues. Unmatched junction bases numbered 2, after V lost 4 bases and J lost 4 bases. The chain's CDR3 is CSVVQGAYGYTF. CDR3 bases: TGCAGCGTTGTTCAGGGGGCCTATGGCTACACCTTC.